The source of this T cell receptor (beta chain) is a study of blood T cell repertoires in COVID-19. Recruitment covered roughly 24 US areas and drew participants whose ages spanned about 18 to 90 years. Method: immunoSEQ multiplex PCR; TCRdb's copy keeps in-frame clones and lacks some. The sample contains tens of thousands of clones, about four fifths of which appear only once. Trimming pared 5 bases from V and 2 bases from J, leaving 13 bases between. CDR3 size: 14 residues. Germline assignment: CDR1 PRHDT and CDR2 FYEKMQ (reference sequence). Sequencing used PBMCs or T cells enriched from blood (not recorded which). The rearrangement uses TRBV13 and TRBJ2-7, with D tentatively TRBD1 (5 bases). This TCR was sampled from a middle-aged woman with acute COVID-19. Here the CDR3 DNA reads TGTGCCAGCAGCGCCAGGGTAGGGGCCTACGAGCAGTACTTC. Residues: CASSARVGAYEQYF.